These 11 T cell receptor beta chains originate from one sample sequenced in a study of blood T cell repertoires in COVID-19. Repertoires were generated with immunoSEQ multiplex PCR, while TCRdb's copy carries only in-frame clones and drops some. The repertoire holds about 190,000 clones, more than 75% seen once, with around 4.9% in the top ten. The source material was peripheral blood. The receptors originated from a woman older than 75 with acute or convalescent COVID-19.

The chain carries TRBV9 and TRBJ2-7; 9 bases are a match to TRBD1. V shed 0 bases, J shed 7 bases, and the junction held 17 bases outside the gene matches. The CDR3 contains 18 residues. CDR1 is SGDLS and CDR2 is YYNGEE in the germline V gene. Written as DNA, the CDR3 is TGTGCCAGCAGCGTAGCTGGGACAGGGCCCTGGGGAGATGAAGAGCAGTACTTC. It yields the protein CASSVAGTGPWGDEEQYF.

The genes are TRBV7-9 and TRBJ1-2; no firm D call. The CDR3 extends over 14 amino acids. CDR1 SEHNR and CDR2 FQNEAQ come from the germline V gene (reference sequence). Trimming removed 0 bases at V and 1 base at J, with 6 bases between. CDR3 sequence reads: CASSLARRNYGYTF. For the CDR3, the DNA is TGTGCCAGCAGCTTAGCCCGTCGTAACTATGGCTACACCTTC.

The chain uses TRBV5-1 and TRBJ2-5; the match to TRBD2 covers 8 bases. V lost 4 bases and J lost 2; bases outside the gene matches: 7. This CDR3 region has 15 residues. CDR1 is SGHRS and CDR2 is YFSETQ in the germline V gene. This chain's CDR3 is CASSPGGGRQETQYF. The DNA for the CDR3 is TGCGCCAGCAGCCCCGGGGGGGGGAGACAAGAGACCCAGTACTTC. The variable domain in full, with the rest retrieved from reference TRBV5-1 and TRBJ2-5, is KAGVTQTPRYLIKTRGQQVTLSCSPISGHRSVSWYQQTPGQGLQFLFEYFSETQRNKGNFPGRFSGRQFSNSRSEMNVSTLELGDSALYLCASSPGGGRQETQYFGPGTRLLVL.

This sequence joins TRBV11-1 and TRBJ2-3; 8 nucleotides line up with TRBD2. J lost 5 bases, V lost 5 bases, and 6 bases had no gene match. Germline CDR1 is SGHAT and CDR2 is FQDESV (reference sequence). This CDR3 has 14 residues. The CDR3 loop reads CASSPFAGGDTQYF. CDR3 nucleotides: TGTGCCAGCAGCCCTTTTGCGGGGGGAGATACGCAGTATTTT.

This clone was recorded once. The V and J genes are TRBV15 and TRBJ2-7; 11 nucleotides match TRBD2. Germline V gene lookup returns CDR1 LNHNV and CDR2 YYDKDF (reference sequence). The CDR3 has 14 residues. V lost 1 base and J lost 6; bases outside the gene matches: 2. For the CDR3, the DNA is TGTGCCACCAGCAGAGCTAGCGGGAGGTTCGAGCAGTACTTC. Amino acid sequence: CATSRASGRFEQYF.

The chain couples TRBV5-8 to TRBJ2-1; 9 positions agree with TRBD2. The CDR3 sequence is 17 residues long. The V segment lost 1 base and the J segment 4 bases; nucleotides outside the gene matches: 9. CDR1 is SGHTS and CDR2 is YDEGEE in the germline V gene. The CDR3 loop is CASSLRFGTSGYNEQFF. In DNA form, the CDR3 reads TGTGCCAGCAGCTTGAGGTTTGGAACTAGCGGGTACAATGAGCAGTTCTTC.

The J gene is TRBJ2-5, the V gene TRBV7-3; D is uncertain. With 1 base removed from V and 2 bases from J, the gap between germline ends came to 11 bases. The CDR3 extends over 15 amino acids. CDR1 and CDR2 from the germline V gene are SGHTA and FQGTGA. The CDR3 coding sequence is TGTGCCAGCAGCTTAAAGGTGGCCGGGCAAGAGACCCAGTACTTC. This codes for CASSLKVAGQETQYF.

This chain uses TRBV18 with TRBJ1-3, with D tentatively TRBD1 (5 bases). This CDR3 comprises 14 residues. The germline CDR1 and CDR2 sequences are KGHSH and LQKENI. V was pared by 2 bases and J by 9 bases, with 14 bases between. CDR3 protein: CASSPSSPGGTIYF. The CDR3 nucleotides are TGTGCCAGCTCACCATCCTCCCCCGGGGGCACCATATATTTT.

This clone was picked up one time. The rearrangement uses TRBV24-1 and TRBJ1-5; D is possibly TRBD1 (6 bases). From germline, CDR1 is KGHDR and CDR2 SFDVKD. V lost 3 bases, J lost 7 bases, and 12 bases lay in between. The CDR3 extends over 14 amino acids. This CDR3 is CATSDPKGGQPQHF. The CDR3 DNA sequence: TGTGCCACCAGTGATCCGAAGGGGGGGCAGCCCCAGCATTTT.

V and J are TRBV6-2 or TRBV6-3 and TRBJ2-1, with 7 bases aligning to TRBD2. Germline V gene lookup returns CDR1 MNHEY and CDR2 SVGEGT. The CDR3 spans 17 residues. Trimming took 0 bases from V and 0 from J; bases not matched to a gene: 5. CDR3: CASSYSSGLSSYNEQFF. The CDR3 DNA follows: TGTGCCAGCAGTTACTCTAGCGGGTTGAGCTCCTACAATGAGCAGTTCTTC.

The chain recombines TRBV6-5 with TRBJ1-6, with 7 nucleotides matching TRBD1. The CDR3 covers 14 residues. Looked up from germline, CDR1 is MNHEY and CDR2 is SVGAGI. Germline trimming cut 10 bases from V and 2 bases from J; bases unmatched to any gene: 5. The CDR3 sequence is CATSGQTYNSPLHF. In DNA form, the CDR3 reads TGTGCCACCTCGGGACAGACCTATAATTCACCCCTCCACTTT.